This T cell receptor beta chain was identified during a study of vaccination and CD4 T cells after COVID-19. Study details: The interval from dose two to post-vaccine sampling had a median of about 72 days, and it ranged from 14 to 241.

For this clonotype: The antigen is undetermined.

Stated treatment: roughly ten-day PBMC culture with coronavirus spike peptide pools or control peptides (ViraFEST assay). The Oncomine TCR Beta short-read assay was what sequenced the DNA obtained from cultured CD4+ T cells. TCRdb independently ran MiXCR on the PCR reads; one entry per CDR3 protein. The repertoire holds about 11,000 distinct CDR3 sequences, under 30% seen once, with less than 25% in the top ten. This TCR derives from a human donor with COVID-19. The source material was cultured CD4+ T cells from blood.

The CDR3 spells CASSPGTQETQYF. CDR3 bases: TGTGCCAGTAGCCCGGGGACACAAGAGACCCAGTACTTC. This chain connects TRBV19 to TRBJ2-5, with D possibly being TRBD1 (6 bases). Trimming removed 6 bases at V and 2 bases at J, with 10 bases between. Germline loops: CDR1 LNHDA, CDR2 SQIVND (reference sequence). The CDR3 has 13 amino acids.